The 27 T cell receptor beta chains given below trace back to one sample, sequenced in a study of OX40 agonist ivuxolimab in advanced cancers. Clones were read by immunoSEQ multiplex PCR, and TCRdb kept only the in-frame ones, dropping some. The repertoire holds more than 45,000 clones, around nine tenths seen once, with 1.9% in the top ten. The sequenced sample was CD4+ or CD8+ T cells sorted from blood, obtained in a trial of the OX40 agonist ivuxolimab. The receptors shown here come from an adult with an advanced solid tumor such as melanoma, head and neck, liver or kidney cancer.

This clone was found once. The V gene is TRBV19, the J gene TRBJ2-3; TRBD2 agrees at 10 bases. Trimming cost V 6 bases and J 1 base; bases outside gene matches: 1. This CDR3 has 14 residues. Germline CDR1 and CDR2: LNHDA and SQIVND (reference sequence). CDR3 residues: CASSTSGGTDTQYF. CDR3 nucleotide sequence: TGTGCCAGTAGCACTAGCGGGGGCACAGATACGCAGTATTTT.

The gene calls are TRBV6-5 and TRBJ2-7; D ambiguous. Germline V gene lookup returns CDR1 MNHEY and CDR2 SVGAGI. Between the trimmed V and J ends, which lost 2 bases and 2 bases, there was a span of 7 bases. There are 13 residues in the CDR3. This chain's CDR3 is CASSYGPTYEQYF. CDR3 bases: TGTGCCAGCAGTTACGGACCCACCTACGAGCAGTACTTC.

The rearrangement links TRBV21-1 to TRBJ1-4; TRBD1, the D gene given by the table, was not confirmed from the DNA. TRBV21-1 is classified as a pseudogene. This CDR3 has 19 residues. CDR3 residues: CASSKALGTGGCRGEKLFF. In nucleotides, the CDR3 is TGTGCCAGCAGCAAAGCCCTCGGGACAGGGGGCTGTAGGGGTGAAAAACTGTTTTTT.

The chain uses TRBV7-8 and TRBJ2-5; TRBD1 might be the D (5 bases). The V end was cut by 4 bases, the J end by 5 bases, with 20 bases between. The CDR3 is made up of 16 amino acids. The germline gives CDR1 SGHVS, CDR2 FQNEAQ. The CDR3 DNA sequence: TGTGCCAGCAGCTCAATCGGAAAGGGGAAGACGGAGACCCAGTACTTC. It yields the protein CASSSIGKGKTETQYF.

J is TRBJ2-3 and V is TRBV13; D gene uncertain. Germline lookup yields CDR1 PRHDT and CDR2 FYEKMQ (reference sequence). V was pared by 2 bases and J by 4 bases, with 10 bases between. This CDR3 is built from 14 residues. DNA for the CDR3: TGTGCCAGCAGCTTACCTCCATTTCCAGATACGCAGTATTTT. It translates to CASSLPPFPDTQYF.

The chain couples TRBV4-1 to TRBJ2-5, with TRBD2 identical over 15 bases. Unmatched junction bases numbered 3, after V lost 3 bases and J lost 4 bases. The CDR3 has 16 residues. CDR1 and CDR2 (germline): MGHRA, YSYEKL. This CDR3 is CASSQRTSGGAETQYF. The CDR3 DNA is TGCGCCAGCAGCCAGAGGACTAGCGGGGGGGCAGAGACCCAGTACTTC.

About this clone itself: Its ends do not fully match the called genes, so a read error is possible. The chain joins TRBV30 to TRBJ1-1; no reliable D call. The CDR3 runs to 13 residues. CDR1 is GTSNPN and CDR2 is SVGIG in the germline V gene (reference sequence). The CDR3 DNA reads as TGTGCCGGGAGCCGGAATCCAAGCACTGAAGCTTTCTTT. Its translation is CAGSRNPSTEAFF.

The rearrangement links TRBV27 to TRBJ1-1; D not certain. V gave up 6 bases and J gave up 0 bases, with 8 bases separating them. The CDR3 is 13 amino acids. CDR1 is MNHEY, CDR2 SMNVEV, per germline (reference sequence). The CDR3 region has the DNA TGTGCCAGCAGGCAGATGATGAACACTGAAGCTTTCTTT. Translating gives CASRQMMNTEAFF.

This rearrangement joins TRBV11-3 to TRBJ1-3, with D unclear. CDR3 length: 12 residues. Germline V CDR1 and CDR2: SGHNT, YENEEA. CDR3 bases: TGTGAACTTAGTGGGGCTGGAAACACCATATATTTT. This encodes CELSGAGNTIYF.

The DNA of the CDR3 is TGTGCCAGCAGTGACAGGATCTATGGCTACACCTTC. Amino acid sequence: CASSDRIYGYTF. This chain joins TRBV2 and TRBJ1-2; no clear D. CDR1 SNHLY and CDR2 FYNNEI come from the germline V gene. The CDR3 consists of 12 residues. V was cut by 3 bases and J by 4 bases, with 6 bases left in between.

The J gene is TRBJ2-1, the V gene TRBV29-1, with 7 bases fitting TRBD2. Unmatched junction bases numbered 12, after V lost 4 bases and J lost 9 bases. In germline, CDR1 is SQVTM, CDR2 ANQGSEA. This CDR3 has 14 residues. CDR3 sequence: CSVVVGLVYGEQFF. In DNA form, the CDR3 reads TGCAGCGTTGTCGTCGGACTAGTGTATGGTGAGCAGTTCTTC.

The chain uses TRBV12-5 and TRBJ2-7; 12 nucleotides align to TRBD1. Trimming removed 2 bases from V and 4 bases from J; junction bases left unmatched: 9. CDR1 is LGHNT and CDR2 is FRNRAP in the germline V gene. The CDR3 is made up of 17 amino acids. CDR3 region: CASGLTSGTGGAYEQYF. The CDR3 DNA sequence: TGTGCTAGTGGTTTGACCTCGGGGACAGGGGGCGCTTACGAGCAGTACTTC.

This chain links TRBV6-1 with TRBJ2-1; D is perhaps TRBD1 (5 bases). The CDR3 length is 15 residues. Germline V gene sequence: CDR1 MNHNS, CDR2 SASEGT. Trimming stripped 6 bases from V and 4 bases from J, with 16 bases between. CDR3 in amino acids: CASRNQGAVYNEQFF. In DNA form, the CDR3 reads TGTGCCAGCAGGAACCAGGGCGCAGTTTACAATGAGCAGTTCTTC.

This clone was seen only once. V usage is TRBV5-1 and J usage is TRBJ1-4; D uncertain. The length of the CDR3 is 13 residues. Trimming left V 5 bases short and J 0 bases short, with 5 bases between. Germline CDR1 and CDR2: SGHRS and YFSETQ. CDR3 nucleotides: TGCGCCAGCAGAGACACAACTAATGAAAAACTGTTTTTT. Amino acid sequence: CASRDTTNEKLFF.

The rearrangement joins TRBV29-1 to TRBJ2-2; D not resolved. Germline CDR1 and CDR2: SQVTM and ANQGSEA. The germline V and J ends were trimmed by 4 bases and 1 base, with 10 bases remaining between them. This CDR3 is built from 14 residues. CDR3 sequence (DNA): TGCAGCGTTGTTATCAGGATGAACACCGGGGAGCTGTTTTTT. It translates to CSVVIRMNTGELFF.

The rearrangement joins TRBV6-4 to TRBJ2-1; 8 nucleotides line up with TRBD1. The V segment lost 5 bases and the J segment 5 bases; nucleotides outside the gene matches: 5. The germline V gene encodes CDR1 MRHNA and CDR2 SNTAGT. The CDR3 length is 14 residues. The chain's CDR3 is CASSRAGGHNEQFF. DNA for the CDR3: TGTGCCAGCAGTAGGGCAGGGGGCCACAATGAGCAGTTCTTC.

The J gene is TRBJ2-6, the V gene TRBV7-2; maybe TRBD1 (5 bases). Germline V CDR1 and CDR2: SGHTA, FQGNSA. The CDR3 sequence is 17 residues long. Trimming pared 2 bases from V and 0 bases from J, leaving 11 bases between. The CDR3 reads CASSLRDQGSGANVLTF. CDR3 DNA sequence: TGTGCCAGCAGCTTAAGGGATCAGGGCTCTGGGGCCAACGTCCTGACTTTC.

V gene TRBV6-6 combines with J gene TRBJ2-7; D unclear. Trimming pared 0 bases from V and 2 bases from J, leaving 14 bases between. Germline V gene sequence: CDR1 MNHNY, CDR2 SVGAGI (reference sequence). This CDR3 region has 16 residues. CDR3 loop: CASSYSTLDKTYEQYF. CDR3 nucleotides: TGTGCCAGCAGTTACTCGACTTTAGACAAGACCTACGAGCAGTACTTC.

V gene TRBV19 combines with J gene TRBJ1-1; D is perhaps TRBD1 (5 bases). The CDR3 has 14 amino acids. V was clipped by 5 bases and J by 5 bases, with 15 bases between them. Germline V gives CDR1 LNHDA, CDR2 SQIVND (reference sequence). The CDR3 loop is CASSSWGGETEAFF. The DNA for the CDR3 is TGTGCCAGTAGTTCCTGGGGGGGTGAAACTGAAGCTTTCTTT.

The rearrangement uses TRBV29-1 and TRBJ1-1; the match to TRBD1 covers 8 bases. CDR1 SQVTM and CDR2 ANQGSEA come from the germline V gene. Trimming removed 7 bases from V and 0 bases from J; junction bases left unmatched: 4. The CDR3 runs 13 residues. CDR3 residues: CSAAGGLNTEAFF. In DNA form, the CDR3 reads TGCAGCGCTGCAGGGGGCCTGAACACTGAAGCTTTCTTT. Looking up the rest from reference TRBV29-1 and TRBJ1-1 gives the full variable domain: SAVISQKPSRDICQRGTSLTIQCQVDSQVTMMFWYRQQPGQSLTLIATANQGSEATYESGFVIDKFPISRPNLTFSTLTVSNMSPEDSSIYLCSAAGGLNTEAFFGQGTRLTVV.

The genes are TRBV21-1 and TRBJ1-2; TRBD1, as called in the table, went unchecked against the DNA. TRBV21-1 is an annotated pseudogene. The CDR3 consists of 13 residues. The CDR3 DNA reads as TGTGCCAGCAGTTCACAGGGTCACTATGGCTACACCTTC. Protein: CASSSQGHYGYTF.

The V and J genes are TRBV6-6 and TRBJ1-1; D gene uncertain. Per the germline V gene, CDR1 is MNHNY and CDR2 is SVGAGI (reference sequence). The CDR3 has 15 residues. Trimming took off 2 bases at V and 1 base at J, with 11 bases between the two ends. For the CDR3, the DNA is TGTGCCAGCAGTTACGAGCCTTTTAGGAACACTGAAGCTTTCTTT. Translating it yields CASSYEPFRNTEAFF.

Here the CDR3 reads CASSHPGRTDNEKLFF. The CDR3 nucleotides are TGCGCCAGCAGCCACCCAGGACGGACTGATAATGAAAAACTGTTTTTT. The chain joins TRBV4-1 to TRBJ1-4; D not certain. Trimming pared 3 bases from V and 4 bases from J, leaving 15 bases between. CDR3 length: 16 amino acids. Germline CDR1 and CDR2: MGHRA and YSYEKL.

The rearrangement links TRBV5-6 to TRBJ2-1; no firm D call. V gave up 1 base and J gave up 3 bases, with 2 bases separating them. The CDR3 is 12 amino acids. The V gene's germline CDR1 is SGHDT and CDR2 YYEEEE. The CDR3 bases are TGTGCCAGCAGCTTGATCTACAATGAGCAGTTCTTC. Residues: CASSLIYNEQFF.

The CDR3 loop reads CASRPGETGELFF. The CDR3 DNA reads TGTGCCAGCAGGCCAGGGGAGACCGGGGAGCTGTTTTTT. The V and J genes are TRBV2 and TRBJ2-2, with D possibly matching TRBD1 (6 bases). Trimming left V 6 bases short and J 5 bases short, with 10 bases between. The germline gives CDR1 SNHLY, CDR2 FYNNEI. CDR3 length equals 13 residues.

This clone appeared a few times. The chain is built from TRBV5-1 and TRBJ2-7; the D is unclear. Germline CDR1 and CDR2: SGHRS and YFSETQ. The length of the CDR3 is 14 residues. V was clipped by 3 bases and J by 2 bases, with 12 bases between them. The CDR3 here is CASSSPTDPYEQYF. The DNA for the CDR3 is TGCGCCAGCAGCTCGCCGACGGACCCCTACGAGCAGTACTTC.

The chain has TRBV10-3 and TRBJ1-3; D is undetermined. The CDR3 has 14 residues. Between the trimmed V and J ends, which lost 8 bases and 2 bases, there was a span of 13 bases. CDR1 is ENHRY and CDR2 is SYGVKD in the germline V gene. The CDR3 sequence is CAIGEGFAGNTIYF. For the CDR3, the DNA is TGTGCCATCGGGGAGGGATTTGCTGGAAACACCATATATTTT.